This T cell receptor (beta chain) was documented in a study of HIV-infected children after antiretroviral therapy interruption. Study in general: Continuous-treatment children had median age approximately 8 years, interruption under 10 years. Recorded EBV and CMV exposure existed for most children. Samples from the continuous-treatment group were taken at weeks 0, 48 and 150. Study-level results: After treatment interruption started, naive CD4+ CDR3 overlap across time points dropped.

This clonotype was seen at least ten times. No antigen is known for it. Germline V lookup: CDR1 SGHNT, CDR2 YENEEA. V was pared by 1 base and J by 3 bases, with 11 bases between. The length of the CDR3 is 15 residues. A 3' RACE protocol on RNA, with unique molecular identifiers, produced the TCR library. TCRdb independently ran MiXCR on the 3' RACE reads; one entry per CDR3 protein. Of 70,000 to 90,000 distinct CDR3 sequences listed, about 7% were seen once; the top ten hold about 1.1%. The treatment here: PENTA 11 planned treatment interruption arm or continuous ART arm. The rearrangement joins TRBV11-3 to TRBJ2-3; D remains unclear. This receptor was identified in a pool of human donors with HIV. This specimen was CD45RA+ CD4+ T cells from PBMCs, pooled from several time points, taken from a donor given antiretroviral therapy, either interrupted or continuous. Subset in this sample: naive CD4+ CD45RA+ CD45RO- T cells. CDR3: CASSLGDVGTDTQYF. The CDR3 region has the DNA TGTGCCAGCAGCTTAGGTGATGTGGGAACAGATACGCAGTATTTT.